This record covers a single T cell receptor beta chain. The antigen is unknown. The data are from a study of shared clonotypes between healthy human individuals. Clones were sequenced by immunoSEQ multiplex PCR, and TCRdb holds only the in-frame ones, with some missing. The top ten hold around 13% of the sample, which has around 500,000 clones, approximately 80% seen once. Donors included only healthy HIV-negative adults lacking recent acute infections or vaccinations. Nashville, Tennessee was home to all donors, who were Caucasian adults. Findings and caveats of the study: A limitation of the genetic and exposure-history diversity represented arose from few donors.

After removal of 0 bases from V and 5 bases from J, the junction contained 9 bases not matched to a gene. This CDR3 has 16 amino acids. Looked up from germline, CDR1 is SGDLS and CDR2 is YYNGEE. The receptor was derived from a woman aged 40 to 50 in good health. Some clones in this sample may be carry-over from other donors' samples. This chain links TRBV9 with TRBJ2-5; 8 positions match TRBD1. Input material: PBMCs. The CDR3 here is CASSVELGTGAETQYF. CDR3 DNA: TGTGCCAGCAGCGTAGAGTTAGGGACAGGTGCCGAGACCCAGTACTTC.